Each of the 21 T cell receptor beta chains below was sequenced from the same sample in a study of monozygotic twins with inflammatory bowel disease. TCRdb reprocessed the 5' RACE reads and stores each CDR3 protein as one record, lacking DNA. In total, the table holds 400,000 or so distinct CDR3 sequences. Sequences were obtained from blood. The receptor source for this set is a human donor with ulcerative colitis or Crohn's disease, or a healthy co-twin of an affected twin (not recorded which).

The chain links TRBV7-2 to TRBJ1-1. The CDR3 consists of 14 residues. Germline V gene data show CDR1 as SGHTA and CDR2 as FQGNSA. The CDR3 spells CASSLSGVNTEAFF.

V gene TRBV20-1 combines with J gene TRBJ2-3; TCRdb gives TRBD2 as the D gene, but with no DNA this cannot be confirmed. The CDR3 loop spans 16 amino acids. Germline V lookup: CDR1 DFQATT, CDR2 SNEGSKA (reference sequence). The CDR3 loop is CSAPLPSGTSTDTQYF.

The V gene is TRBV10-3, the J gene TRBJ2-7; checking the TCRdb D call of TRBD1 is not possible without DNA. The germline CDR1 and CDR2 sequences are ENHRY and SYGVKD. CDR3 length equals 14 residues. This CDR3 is CASYSGTDSYEQYF.

The CDR3 loop reads CASSLSGASLYSEQYF. The V and J genes are TRBV9 and TRBJ2-7; TCRdb's assignment of TRBD2 cannot be checked, as there is no DNA. This CDR3 has 16 amino acids. The germline V gene has CDR1 SGDLS and CDR2 YYNGEE.

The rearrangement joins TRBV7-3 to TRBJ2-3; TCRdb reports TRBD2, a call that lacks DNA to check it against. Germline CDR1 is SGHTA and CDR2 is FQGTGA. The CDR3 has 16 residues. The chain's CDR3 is CASSPGLAGTTDTQYF.

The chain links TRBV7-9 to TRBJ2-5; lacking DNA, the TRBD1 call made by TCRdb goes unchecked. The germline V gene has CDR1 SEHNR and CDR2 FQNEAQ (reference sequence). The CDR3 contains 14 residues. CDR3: CASSFWTGEETQYF.

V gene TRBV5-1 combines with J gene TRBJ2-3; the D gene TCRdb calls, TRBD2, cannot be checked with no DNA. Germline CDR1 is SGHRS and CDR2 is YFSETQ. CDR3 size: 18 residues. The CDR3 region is CASSLMKHAPGTTDTQYF.

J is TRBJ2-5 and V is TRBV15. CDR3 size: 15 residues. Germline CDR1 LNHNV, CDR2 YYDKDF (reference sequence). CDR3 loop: CATSRDRYLGETQYF.

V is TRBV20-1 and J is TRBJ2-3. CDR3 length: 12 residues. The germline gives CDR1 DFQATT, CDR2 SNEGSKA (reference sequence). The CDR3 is CSASPHTDTQYF.

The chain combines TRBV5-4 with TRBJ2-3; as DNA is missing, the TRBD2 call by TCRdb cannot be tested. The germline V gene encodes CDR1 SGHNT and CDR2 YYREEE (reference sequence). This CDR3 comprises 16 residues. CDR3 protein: CASSLRLAGSTDTQYF.

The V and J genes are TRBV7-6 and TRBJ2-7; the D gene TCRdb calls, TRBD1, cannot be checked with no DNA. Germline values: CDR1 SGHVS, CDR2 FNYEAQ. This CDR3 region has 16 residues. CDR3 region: CASSLPRTGESHEQYF.

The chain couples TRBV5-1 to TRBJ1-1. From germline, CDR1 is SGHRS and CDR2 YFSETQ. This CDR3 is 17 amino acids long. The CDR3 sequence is CASSLVSRQAMNTEAFF. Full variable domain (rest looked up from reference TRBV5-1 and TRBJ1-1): KAGVTQTPRYLIKTRGQQVTLSCSPISGHRSVSWYQQTPGQGLQFLFEYFSETQRNKGNFPGRFSGRQFSNSRSEMNVSTLELGDSALYLCASSLVSRQAMNTEAFFGQGTRLTVV.

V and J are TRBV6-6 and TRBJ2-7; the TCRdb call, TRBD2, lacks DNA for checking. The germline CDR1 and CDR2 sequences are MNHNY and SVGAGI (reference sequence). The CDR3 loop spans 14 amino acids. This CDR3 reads CASTLGGGGEEQYF.

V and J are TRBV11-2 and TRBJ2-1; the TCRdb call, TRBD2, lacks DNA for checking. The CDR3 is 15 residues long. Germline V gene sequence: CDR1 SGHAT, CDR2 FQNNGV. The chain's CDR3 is CASSSRQRGVDEQFF. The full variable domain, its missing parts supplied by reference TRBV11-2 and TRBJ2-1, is EAGVAQSPRYKIIEKRQSVAFWCNPISGHATLYWYQQILGQGPKLLIQFQNNGVVDDSQLPKDRFSAERLKGVDSTLKIQPAKLEDSAVYLCASSSRQRGVDEQFFGPGTRLTVL.

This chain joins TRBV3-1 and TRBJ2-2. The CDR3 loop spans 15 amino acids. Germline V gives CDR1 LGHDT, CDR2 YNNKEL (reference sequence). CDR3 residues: CASRKIRPNTGELFF.

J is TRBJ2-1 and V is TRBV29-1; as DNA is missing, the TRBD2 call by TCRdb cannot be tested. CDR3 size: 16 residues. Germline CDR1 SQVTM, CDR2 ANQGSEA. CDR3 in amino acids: CSVEDLSGRSYNEQFF.

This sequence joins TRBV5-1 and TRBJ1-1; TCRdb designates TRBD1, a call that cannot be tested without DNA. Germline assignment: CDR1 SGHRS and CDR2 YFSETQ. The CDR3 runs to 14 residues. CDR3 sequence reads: CASSTDRASPEAFF.

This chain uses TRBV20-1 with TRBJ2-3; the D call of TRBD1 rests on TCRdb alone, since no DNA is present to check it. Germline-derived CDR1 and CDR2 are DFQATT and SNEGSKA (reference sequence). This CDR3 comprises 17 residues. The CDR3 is CSARDKGIGIRTDTQYF.

CDR3 region: CASSSGVSSYEQYF. The V and J genes are TRBV5-1 and TRBJ2-7. CDR1 SGHRS and CDR2 YFSETQ come from the germline V gene. The CDR3 runs 14 residues.

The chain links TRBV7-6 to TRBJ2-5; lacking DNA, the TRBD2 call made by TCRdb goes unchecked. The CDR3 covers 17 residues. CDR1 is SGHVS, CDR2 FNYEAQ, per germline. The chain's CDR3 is CASSLFGTSGSQETQYF.

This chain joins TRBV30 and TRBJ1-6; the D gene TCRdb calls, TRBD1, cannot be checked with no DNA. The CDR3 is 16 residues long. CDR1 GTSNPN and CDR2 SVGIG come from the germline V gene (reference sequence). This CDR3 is CAWSVRTGGLQIPLHF.